These T cell receptor beta chains were read from a single sample in a study of radiotherapy plus CTLA-4 blockade in lung cancer. Clones were sequenced by immunoSEQ multiplex PCR, and TCRdb holds only the in-frame ones, with some missing. The sample lists approximately 80,000 clones, about 84% seen once, with around 0.72% in the top ten. Material: peripheral blood, obtained from a patient treated with radiotherapy plus ipilimumab. The receptors were gathered from a human donor with non-small cell lung cancer who had stable disease on radiotherapy plus ipilimumab. Both conserved end residues are part of each CDR3. A D gene is named only where the DNA matches it firmly. Clone sizes are given selectively: once, few, many, or a class where the clone is expanded.

TGTGCCAGCATCAAACAGGGAAATGATAAGGCCGGGGAGCTGTTTTTT,CASIKQGNDKAGELFF,TRBJ2-2,NA,TRBV7-9,NA
TGTGCCAGCAGCAATGAGGATGCGGGATTTGGCAATGAGCAGTTCTTC,CASSNEDAGFGNEQFF,TRBJ2-1,NA,TRBV7-7,NA
TGTGCCAGCAGAGGTGCGGACTACCCCTACGAGCAGTACTTC,CASRGADYPYEQYF,TRBJ2-7,NA,TRBV7-2,NA
TGCAGCGTTGTAGGGGGTTCTGGAAACATTCAGTACTTC,CSVVGGSGNIQYF,TRBJ2-4,NA,TRBV29-1,once
TGTGCCAGCAGCCAAGAAGGTAGGCAGCCCCAGCATTTT,CASSQEGRQPQHF,TRBJ1-5,NA,TRBV4-2,once
TGCGCCAGCAGCTTTGCCGCGGGAAACAATGAGCAGTTCTTC,CASSFAAGNNEQFF,TRBJ2-1,NA,TRBV5-5,NA
TGTGCCAGCAGCCCCCAGCCCGCAGCCGATAATTCACCCCTCCACTTT,CASSPQPAADNSPLHF,TRBJ1-6,NA,TRBV7-6,NA
TGCGCCAGCAGCACGGGACAGGGGGGGACGGAGACCCAGTACTTC,CASSTGQGGTETQYF,TRBJ2-5,TRBD1,TRBV5-1,NA
TGTGCCAGCAGTGATGTACGCCCCCTGGATACGCAGTATTTT,CASSDVRPLDTQYF,TRBJ2-3,NA,TRBV28,once
TGCGCCAGCAAGTCGCGGCAGGGGAACACCGGGGAGCTGTTTTTT,CASKSRQGNTGELFF,TRBJ2-2,NA,TRBV5-1,NA
TGTGCCAGCAGCTTGTGGTCTCTCTACAATGAGCAGTTCTTC,CASSLWSLYNEQFF,TRBJ2-1,NA,TRBV5-8,few
TGCGCCAGCAGCAGCTACAGGGTCACTGAAGCTTTCTTT,CASSSYRVTEAFF,TRBJ1-1,NA,TRBV5-1,NA
TGTGCCAGCAGCTTAGCCGGCGGAAAACCCTACGAGCAGTACTTC,CASSLAGGKPYEQYF,TRBJ2-7,NA,TRBV7-9,NA
TGTGCCAGCAGCTTAACTAGCGGACCCTACAATGAGCAGTTCTTC,CASSLTSGPYNEQFF,TRBJ2-1,NA,TRBV7-3,NA
TGTGCCAGTCACTCAGGGGGTCCCATAGAAGCTTTCTTT,CASHSGGPIEAFF,TRBJ1-1,TRBD1,TRBV27,NA
TGTGCCAGCAGCTCCCGGGACGGGAACAATGAGCAGTTCTTC,CASSSRDGNNEQFF,TRBJ2-1,NA,TRBV7-3,NA